The 32 T cell receptor beta chains presented below share a single source sample, sequenced in a study of T cells in Graves' hyperthyroidism and ophthalmopathy. Amplification of TCR beta CDR3 regions was performed using RNA transcripts as template. RT-PCR in the first round (using the HTBI primer set) targeted the TCR CDR3. TCRdb used MiXCR to reprocess the multiplex PCR reads, holding one entry per CDR3 protein. In the table there are 300,000 to 450,000 distinct CDR3 sequences, about a sixth of which are singletons. Sequenced material: blood. The receptors here all came from a woman aged 18-29 years with Graves' hyperthyroidism that later progressed to Graves' ophthalmopathy.

Only one count was recorded for this clonotype. This chain uses TRBV19 with TRBJ1-5; D may be TRBD1 (6 bases). Between the trimmed V and J ends, which lost 7 bases and 0 bases, there was a span of 13 bases. CDR1 is LNHDA, CDR2 SQIVND, per germline (reference sequence). The CDR3 has 15 amino acids. Here the CDR3 reads CASTLGQYSNQPQHF. The CDR3 nucleotides read TGTGCCAGTACCCTCGGACAGTATAGCAATCAGCCCCAGCATTTT.

The chain links TRBV6-1 to TRBJ2-3, with 10 bases that match TRBD1. V lost 5 bases and J lost 4; bases outside the gene matches: 9. The CDR3 extends over 16 amino acids. The V gene's germline CDR1 is MNHNS and CDR2 SASEGT. The CDR3 nucleotides read TGTGCCAGCAGTACTTTAGACAGGGGGCAAGCAGATACGCAGTATTTT. The encoded protein is CASSTLDRGQADTQYF.

This chain joins TRBV7-2 and TRBJ2-2; 10 bases are shared with TRBD2. Germline CDR1 and CDR2: SGHTA and FQGNSA. The CDR3 extends over 16 amino acids. V gave up 1 base and J gave up 4 bases; unmatched junction bases: 3. The CDR3 protein is CASSLVAGGLTGELFF. The CDR3 DNA reads TGTGCCAGCAGCTTAGTAGCGGGAGGTCTCACCGGGGAGCTGTTTTTT.

Only a few counts were recorded for this clonotype. The rearrangement uses TRBV9 and TRBJ2-1, with D possibly matching TRBD2 (5 bases). CDR1 is SGDLS, CDR2 YYNGEE, per germline. The CDR3 runs to 15 residues. Trimming took off 3 bases at V and 2 bases at J, with 12 bases between the two ends. CDR3: CASSADWKTYNEQFF. The CDR3 nucleotides read TGTGCCAGCAGCGCGGACTGGAAGACCTACAATGAGCAGTTCTTC.

This clonotype was counted ten times or more. This chain joins TRBV3-1 and TRBJ1-4, with unresolved D. The CDR3 runs 11 residues. Germline V lookup: CDR1 LGHDT, CDR2 YNNKEL (reference sequence). Trimming stripped 1 base from V and 7 bases from J, with 1 base between. DNA for the CDR3: TGTGCCAGCAGCCAAGTTGAAAAACTGTTTTTT. This translates into CASSQVEKLFF.

V is TRBV10-3 and J is TRBJ2-3, with a possible D match to TRBD1 (5 bases). Trimming shortened V by 6 bases and J by 3 bases, and 19 bases separated the two germline ends. This CDR3 is 16 amino acids long. Germline V gene lookup returns CDR1 ENHRY and CDR2 SYGVKD. The CDR3 sequence: CAISWGGVGGTDTQYF. The CDR3 DNA reads TGTGCCATCAGCTGGGGCGGAGTTGGTGGTACAGATACGCAGTATTTT.

V usage is TRBV20-1 and J usage is TRBJ2-3; 7 nucleotides agree with TRBD2. The junction had 10 bases not matched to a gene; V was cut back by 5 bases and J by 5 bases. This CDR3 is built from 14 residues. Germline values: CDR1 DFQATT, CDR2 SNEGSKA (reference sequence). CDR3 DNA: TGCAGTGCTCCCGAGGCGGGAGCCGGAGATACGCAGTATTTT. Encoded protein: CSAPEAGAGDTQYF.

This clonotype was seen repeatedly, ten times or more. The V gene is TRBV6-2 or TRBV6-3, the J gene TRBJ1-1; TRBD1 is a possible D gene (5 bases). V lost 6 bases and J lost 1, with 9 bases in between. This CDR3 has 13 amino acids. Looked up from germline, CDR1 is MNHEY and CDR2 is SVGEGT. The CDR3 nucleotides are TGTGCCAGCAGGCCGGGGGGGAACACTGAAGCTTTCTTT. Residues: CASRPGGNTEAFF.

V usage is TRBV19 and J usage is TRBJ2-1; 10 positions match TRBD2. V dropped 2 bases and J dropped 7; count of bases not matched to a gene: 17. The CDR3 extends over 19 amino acids. Germline V gene data show CDR1 as LNHDA and CDR2 as SQIVND (reference sequence). CDR3 nucleotide sequence: TGTGCCAGTAGTATAACATGGGCGGCTAGCGGGAGTCTGGGGAATGAGCAGTTCTTC. This codes for CASSITWAASGSLGNEQFF.

This chain links TRBV20-1 with TRBJ2-3, with D perhaps TRBD2 (5 bases). V was pared by 2 bases and J by 0 bases, with 9 bases between. This CDR3 contains 14 residues. Per germline, CDR1 DFQATT and CDR2 SNEGSKA (reference sequence). CDR3 loop: CSARRRGSTDTQYF. The CDR3 bases are TGCAGTGCTAGACGACGGGGTAGCACAGATACGCAGTATTTT.

This clonotype was recorded many times. J is TRBJ2-3 and V is TRBV6-1; the D is unclear. The V gene's germline CDR1 is MNHNS and CDR2 SASEGT. The CDR3 loop spans 14 amino acids. Trimming stripped 3 bases from V and 3 bases from J, with 10 bases between. The CDR3 region is CASSEGARTDTQYF. The CDR3 nucleotides are TGTGCCAGCAGTGAGGGTGCGCGTACAGATACGCAGTATTTT.

This clonotype was seen repeatedly, ten times or more. The chain is built from TRBV20-1 and TRBJ2-1; TRBD2 matches at 11 bases. The length of the CDR3 is 14 residues. J was trimmed by 5 bases and V by 5 bases; bases with no gene match: 5. Germline V gives CDR1 DFQATT, CDR2 SNEGSKA (reference sequence). This CDR3 reads CSAGTSGGDNEQFF. In nucleotides, the CDR3 is TGCAGTGCTGGCACTAGCGGGGGAGACAATGAGCAGTTCTTC.

This clonotype was seen ten or more times. The CDR3 DNA sequence: TGTGCCAGCAGCCCTGCGACAGGCCTTTGGGACTATGGCTACACCTTC. It translates to CASSPATGLWDYGYTF. The chain links TRBV6-1 to TRBJ1-2; a possible D gene is TRBD1 (6 bases). Germline lookup yields CDR1 MNHNS and CDR2 SASEGT. The V and J ends lost 6 bases and 3 bases respectively, with 20 bases between them. This CDR3 spans 16 amino acids.

This clonotype came up a few times. The chain links TRBV14 to TRBJ2-7, with D tentatively TRBD1 or TRBD2 (5 bases each). The CDR3 spans 15 residues. With 0 bases removed from V and 3 bases from J, the gap between germline ends came to 12 bases. CDR1 is SGHDN and CDR2 is FVKESK in the germline V gene. CDR3 DNA sequence: TGTGCCAGCAGCCAAGAGAGTGAGGGGCTCTACGAGCAGTACTTC. This sequence encodes CASSQESEGLYEQYF.

This clonotype came up many times. V gene TRBV11-2 combines with J gene TRBJ2-7; 12 bases match TRBD2. The germline gives CDR1 SGHAT, CDR2 FQNNGV. CDR3 size: 17 residues. V lost 0 bases to trimming and J lost 4 bases; unmatched junction nucleotides: 7. CDR3 protein: CASSLEVGLAGGYEQYF. CDR3 coding DNA: TGTGCCAGCAGCTTAGAAGTAGGTCTAGCGGGAGGGTACGAGCAGTACTTC.

At least ten counts were recorded for this clonotype. V is TRBV6-1 and J is TRBJ2-3, with D perhaps matching TRBD1 or TRBD2 (5 bases each). The V gene's germline CDR1 is MNHNS and CDR2 SASEGT. V shed 5 bases and J shed 4 bases, with 13 bases lying between them. The CDR3 sequence is 14 residues long. CDR3 loop: CASSRDQGADTQYF. The CDR3 nucleotides read TGTGCCAGCAGTCGGGACCAAGGGGCAGATACGCAGTATTTT.

CDR3 loop: CAGPGSGELFF. The CDR3, as DNA: TGTGCCGGGCCCGGGTCCGGGGAGCTGTTTTTT. This chain uses TRBV30 with TRBJ2-2, with no clear D. In germline, CDR1 is GTSNPN, CDR2 SVGIG (reference sequence). With 8 bases removed from V and 6 bases from J, the gap between germline ends came to 10 bases. CDR3 length: 11 residues. Variable domain in full (rest from reference TRBV30 and TRBJ2-2): SQTIHQWPATLVQPVGSPLSLECTVEGTSNPNLYWYRQAAGRGLQLLFYSVGIGQISSEVPQNLSASRPQDRQFILSSKKLLLSDSGFYLCAGPGSGELFFGEGSRLTVL.

The chain couples TRBV12-3 or TRBV12-4 to TRBJ2-1, with 7 bases matching TRBD2. This CDR3 region has 14 residues. V shed 3 bases and J 9 bases; nucleotides not matched to a gene: 8. The CDR3 nucleotides are TGTGCCAGCAGTTTCCGCGGAGGCGGGGGTGAGCAGTTCTTC. Its translation: CASSFRGGGGEQFF.

This clonotype was detected only a few times. The genes are TRBV6-5 and TRBJ1-6, with 8 positions matching TRBD1. The CDR3 covers 13 residues. The V gene's germline CDR1 is MNHEY and CDR2 SVGAGI. Germline trimming cut 2 bases from V and 9 bases from J; bases unmatched to any gene: 0. The CDR3 protein is CASSYGQGSPLHF. The CDR3 bases are TGTGCCAGCAGTTACGGACAGGGTTCACCCCTCCACTTT.

The V call is TRBV5-8, the J call TRBJ2-7; D is possibly TRBD1 (6 bases). The V gene lost 7 bases and the J gene lost 2 bases, with 16 bases spanning the gap. Germline V gives CDR1 SGHTS, CDR2 YDEGEE. This CDR3 region has 14 residues. The CDR3 nucleotides read TGTGCCAGCGGATCCCCGGGACACCCCTACGAGCAGTACTTC. This translates into CASGSPGHPYEQYF.

This clonotype was detected many times. The gene calls are TRBV3-1 and TRBJ2-1; TRBD2 matches at 8 bases. The CDR3 is 15 residues long. Losses at the gene ends were 3 bases for V and 8 bases for J; bases not matched to a gene: 9. The germline gives CDR1 LGHDT, CDR2 YNNKEL (reference sequence). The CDR3 nucleotides read TGTGCCAGCAGCCACAGGACTAGCTCGCCCGATGAGCAGTTCTTC. This encodes CASSHRTSSPDEQFF.

As for this clonotype: With a much larger clone just one base away, this may be a read error. The rearrangement uses TRBV20-1 and TRBJ2-3; weak D call: TRBD1 (5 bases). The assigned J gene may be wrong: the sequence end matches TRBJ1-5 better. The CDR3 contains 17 residues. Germline-derived CDR1 and CDR2 are DFQATT and SNEGSKA (reference sequence). CDR3 DNA sequence: TGCAGTGCCTCCGGACTAGCGGGGGGGGGGAGCACAGATACGCAGCATTTT. Its translation: CSASGLAGGGSTDTQHF.

The chain employs TRBV30 and TRBJ2-5; D is undetermined. This CDR3 contains 14 residues. The ends were cut back, 0 bases at V and 2 bases at J, with 10 bases in the middle. Germline V gene lookup returns CDR1 GTSNPN and CDR2 SVGIG (reference sequence). CDR3 nucleotides: TGTGCCTGGAGTGTAATGTCAGGACAAGAGACCCAGTACTTC. Residues: CAWSVMSGQETQYF.

This chain joins TRBV12-3 or TRBV12-4 and TRBJ2-1; 7 bases match TRBD1. The CDR3 covers 12 residues. V gave up 7 bases and J gave up 10 bases; unmatched junction bases: 7. The CDR3 DNA follows: TGTGCCAGCATCGACAGGGCGAACGAGCAGTTCTTC. Translation gives CASIDRANEQFF.

At least ten counts were recorded for this clonotype. The chain uses TRBV28 and TRBJ2-3, with no clear D. The CDR3 is 15 amino acids. In germline, CDR1 is MDHEN, CDR2 SYDVKM. Trimming shortened V by 3 bases and J by 6 bases, and 16 bases separated the two germline ends. CDR3 DNA sequence: TGTGCCAGCAGTTTCTCTTTAGAAGGTTTTGATACGCAGTATTTT. Its protein is CASSFSLEGFDTQYF.

Comments on this clonotype: A much larger clone is a single base away; this may be a read error. The rearrangement links TRBV30 to TRBJ2-3; TRBD2 matches at 12 bases. The junction had 0 bases not matched to a gene; V was cut back by 1 base and J by 4 bases. The germline CDR1 and CDR2 sequences are GTSNPN and SVGIG (reference sequence). This CDR3 region has 14 residues. Written as DNA, the CDR3 is TGTGCCTGGAGTGGACTAGCGGGAGCAGATACGCAGTATTTT. It translates to CAWSGLAGADTQYF.

This clonotype was picked up many times. The V gene is TRBV5-1, the J gene TRBJ2-1; D might be TRBD2 (6 bases). This CDR3 comprises 16 residues. Deletions cut 0 bases from V and 6 bases from J, with 16 bases between. Germline CDR1 SGHRS, CDR2 YFSETQ. The DNA for the CDR3 is TGCGCCAGCAGCTTGGGGGGTCTACTAGCTGCCAATGAGCAGTTCTTC. Protein sequence: CASSLGGLLAANEQFF.

The CDR3 here is CASSNGDSNQPQHF. The CDR3 DNA follows: TGTGCCAGTAGTAATGGGGATAGCAATCAGCCCCAGCATTTT. J is TRBJ1-5 and V is TRBV19; D ambiguous. Germline loops: CDR1 LNHDA, CDR2 SQIVND (reference sequence). V was clipped by 4 bases and J by 0 bases, with 7 bases between them. The CDR3 is made up of 14 amino acids.

This clonotype has at least ten counts. The chain couples TRBV9 to TRBJ1-2, with D perhaps TRBD1 (6 bases). With 3 bases removed from V and 7 bases from J, the gap between germline ends came to 19 bases. The CDR3 covers 15 residues. CDR1 is SGDLS, CDR2 YYNGEE, per germline. This CDR3 is CASSGPRTVLGGYTF. The CDR3 DNA reads TGTGCCAGCAGCGGACCCCGGACAGTCCTCGGTGGCTACACCTTC.

This clonotype was detected only a few times. The chain employs TRBV28 and TRBJ2-1, with 9 positions matching TRBD2. This CDR3 is built from 16 residues. Trimming took 10 bases from V and 5 from J; bases not matched to a gene: 15. The germline V gene encodes CDR1 MDHEN and CDR2 SYDVKM. This CDR3 is CATMRPREGIDNEQFF. As DNA, the CDR3 is TGTGCCACCATGCGGCCGCGGGAGGGCATAGACAATGAGCAGTTCTTC.

This clonotype has ten or more counts. The rearrangement uses TRBV3-1 and TRBJ2-2; a possible D gene is TRBD2 (5 bases). The CDR3 runs to 17 residues. Germline V gives CDR1 LGHDT, CDR2 YNNKEL (reference sequence). The germline V and J ends were trimmed by 7 bases and 0 bases, with 18 bases remaining between them. The CDR3, as DNA: TGTGCCAGCATGTTGTCGGGTCGGCGGGCGAACACCGGGGAGCTGTTTTTT. Residues: CASMLSGRRANTGELFF. Complete variable domain (other parts from reference TRBV3-1 and TRBJ2-2): DTAVSQTPKYLVTQMGNDKSIKCEQNLGHDTMYWYKQDSKKFLKIMFSYNNKELIINETVPNRFSPKSPDKAHLNLHINSLELGDSAVYFCASMLSGRRANTGELFFGEGSRLTVL.

This clonotype has ten or more counts. This rearrangement joins TRBV6-1 to TRBJ1-1; D gene ambiguous. Germline assignment: CDR1 MNHNS and CDR2 SASEGT. The CDR3 extends over 14 amino acids. Trimming left V 5 bases short and J 1 base short, with 11 bases between. In nucleotides, the CDR3 is TGTGCCAGCAGTAAGAACACACCGAACACTGAAGCTTTCTTT. The encoded protein is CASSKNTPNTEAFF.